The 7 T cell receptor beta chains below all came from one sample that was sequenced in a study of cytomegalovirus exposure and HLA in healthy donors. Only in-frame clones appear in the TCRdb table, and some are missing; sequencing was by immunoSEQ multiplex PCR. Seen here are about 110,000 clones, 90% to 96% observed once, and the top ten hold around 0.65%. Sequenced input: PBMCs. The receptor source for this set is a woman in her late teens or twenties in good health and CMV-seronegative.

The V call is TRBV5-1, the J call TRBJ1-3; D possibly corresponds to TRBD1 (5 bases). Germline V gene lookup returns CDR1 SGHRS and CDR2 YFSETQ. V was pared by 4 bases and J by 0 bases, with 14 bases between. The length of the CDR3 is 16 residues. This CDR3 is CASSQGHATSGNTIYF. The CDR3 region has the DNA TGCGCCAGCAGCCAAGGACATGCCACCTCTGGAAACACCATATATTTT.

CDR3 sequence (DNA): TGTGCCAGCAGCTCTAAGGGGAATGGTTTGGACAATGAGCAGTTCTTC. Translated, it gives CASSSKGNGLDNEQFF. The gene calls are TRBV7-3 and TRBJ2-1, with D possibly being TRBD1 (5 bases). Germline CDR1 and CDR2: SGHTA and FQGTGA. The CDR3 totals 16 residues. The V end was cut by 4 bases, the J end by 5 bases, with 18 bases between. Together with reference TRBV7-3 and TRBJ2-1, the CDR3 gives the full variable domain: GAGVSQTPSNKVTEKGKYVELRCDPISGHTALYWYRQSLGQGPEFLIYFQGTGAADDSGLPNDRFFAVRPEGSVSTLKIQRTERGDSAVYLCASSSKGNGLDNEQFFGPGTRLTVL.

The chain joins TRBV6-5 to TRBJ1-1; tentative D call: TRBD1 (5 bases). CDR3 length: 14 residues. Germline V CDR1 and CDR2: MNHEY, SVGAGI. Trimming removed 0 bases at V and 5 bases at J, with 10 bases between. The CDR3 nucleotides are TGTGCCAGCAGTTACTCCAGGGAGGGGACTGAAGCTTTCTTT. Its protein product is CASSYSREGTEAFF.

The genes are TRBV2 and TRBJ2-7; TRBD2 matches at 15 bases. Germline-derived CDR1 and CDR2 are SNHLY and FYNNEI. The CDR3 totals 18 residues. V lost 4 bases and J lost 0; bases outside the gene matches: 7. CDR3 nucleotides: TGTGCCAGCAGTGGGACTAGCGGGGGGGCTCGGGGCTCCTACGAGCAGTACTTC. Protein: CASSGTSGGARGSYEQYF. Together with reference TRBV2 and TRBJ2-7, the CDR3 gives the full variable domain: EPEVTQTPSHQVTQMGQEVILRCVPISNHLYFYWYRQILGQKVEFLVSFYNNEISEKSEIFDDQFSVERPDGSNFTLKIRSTKLEDSAMYFCASSGTSGGARGSYEQYFGPGTRLTVT.

J is TRBJ2-5 and V is TRBV29-1; D is undetermined. V lost 6 bases and J 0 bases, leaving 11 bases between the germline ends. The CDR3 is 13 residues long. Germline V gene lookup returns CDR1 SQVTM and CDR2 ANQGSEA. CDR3 DNA: TGCAGCGTCCCAGACGGGTACCAAGAGACCCAGTACTTC. This gives the protein CSVPDGYQETQYF. The full variable domain, in which reference TRBV29-1 and TRBJ2-5 provide the parts outside the CDR3, is SAVISQKPSRDICQRGTSLTIQCQVDSQVTMMFWYRQQPGQSLTLIATANQGSEATYESGFVIDKFPISRPNLTFSTLTVSNMSPEDSSIYLCSVPDGYQETQYFGPGTRLLVL.

The rearrangement uses TRBV6-5 and TRBJ1-4, with unresolved D. This CDR3 has 15 amino acids. CDR1 is MNHEY, CDR2 SVGAGI, per germline. V was shortened by 3 bases and J by 6 bases, with 14 bases between the two germline ends. In DNA, the CDR3 is TGTGCCAGCAGTTATCGACCGGGATCGCATGAAAAACTGTTTTTT. This gives the protein CASSYRPGSHEKLFF.

The rearrangement joins TRBV6-5 to TRBJ2-1; 10 bases agree with TRBD2. Per germline, CDR1 MNHEY and CDR2 SVGAGI. This CDR3 region has 13 residues. Germline trimming cut 6 bases from V and 12 bases from J; bases unmatched to any gene: 8. Here the CDR3 DNA reads TGTGCCAGCAGAGCCGGGACTAGCGTTGGGCAGTTCTTC. This translates into CASRAGTSVGQFF.